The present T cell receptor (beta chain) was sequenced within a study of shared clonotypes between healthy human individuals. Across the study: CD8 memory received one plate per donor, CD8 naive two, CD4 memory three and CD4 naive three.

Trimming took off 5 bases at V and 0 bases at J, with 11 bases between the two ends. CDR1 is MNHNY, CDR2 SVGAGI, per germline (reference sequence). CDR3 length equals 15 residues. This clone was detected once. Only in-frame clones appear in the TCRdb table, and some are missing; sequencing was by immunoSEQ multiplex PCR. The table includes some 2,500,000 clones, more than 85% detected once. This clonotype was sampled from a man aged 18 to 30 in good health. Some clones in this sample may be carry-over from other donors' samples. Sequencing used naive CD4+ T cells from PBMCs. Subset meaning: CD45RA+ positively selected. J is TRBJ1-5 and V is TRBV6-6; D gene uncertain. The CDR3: CASSPDTYSNQPQHF. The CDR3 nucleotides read TGTGCCAGCAGTCCCGACACCTATAGCAATCAGCCCCAGCATTTT.